This T cell receptor beta chain was found in a study of T cell changes during pregnancy in multiple sclerosis. Per the germline V gene, CDR1 is SQVTM and CDR2 is ANQGSEA. The CDR3 length is 15 residues. The protocol was immunoSEQ multiplex PCR, while the TCRdb copy is restricted to in-frame clones and leaves out a portion. The sample lists approximately 51,000 clones, 94% seen once, with roughly 0.58% in the top ten. This clonotype originated in a female donor with multiple sclerosis, enrolled in a pregnancy study. Sequences were derived from CD4+ T cells from peripheral blood mononuclear cells, sampled in the second trimester of pregnancy. The chain has TRBV29-1 and TRBJ1-3, with 7 bases fitting TRBD1. The CDR3 region has the DNA TGCGGCTACGGGGCAGGGGGTTTCTCTGGAAACACCATATATTTT. It is translated as CGYGAGGFSGNTIYF.